These 11 T cell receptor beta chains came from one sample sequenced in a study of coeliac disease. Clones were read by immunoSEQ multiplex PCR, and TCRdb kept only the in-frame ones, dropping some. This sample has some 2,500 clones, with under 70% found just once. Input material: lamina propria lymphocytes from the gut. Receptor source: a woman aged 70 to 79 with celiac disease on a gluten-free diet.

The V gene is TRBV27, the J gene TRBJ2-7, with 9 bases that match TRBD1. Losses at the gene ends were 4 bases for V and 7 bases for J; bases not matched to a gene: 11. Germline CDR1 is MNHEY and CDR2 is SMNVEV (reference sequence). The CDR3 has 15 amino acids. CDR3 DNA: TGTGCCAGCAGTTCACCCGGGACAGGGCTAGAGGAGCAGTACTTC. It specifies CASSSPGTGLEEQYF.

V and J are TRBV2 and TRBJ2-1, with 10 bases fitting TRBD2. V dropped 6 bases and J dropped 7; count of bases not matched to a gene: 9. The CDR3 is made up of 15 amino acids. CDR1 and CDR2 from the germline V gene are SNHLY and FYNNEI. The CDR3 loop is CASSPRSGRGNEQFF. CDR3 DNA sequence: TGTGCCAGCAGCCCTCGGAGCGGGAGGGGTAATGAGCAGTTCTTC.

This clone was detected once. The rearrangement uses TRBV5-1 and TRBJ2-7; possibly TRBD2 for D (5 bases). Germline V lookup: CDR1 SGHRS, CDR2 YFSETQ. The CDR3 is 15 amino acids. V lost 0 bases and J lost 3, with 13 bases in between. CDR3 DNA: TGCGCCAGCAGCTTGGGCCTAGCTCGGGACTACGAGCAGTACTTC. Translated, it gives CASSLGLARDYEQYF.

Concerning this clone itself: No DNA is shown, since the ends of the CDR3 on it are uncertain; the CDR3 is the one TCRdb lists. J is TRBJ2-2 and V is TRBV29-1; TRBD2, as called in the table, went unchecked against the DNA. The germline V gene encodes CDR1 SQVTM and CDR2 ANQGSEA. Inclusive of both ends, the CDR3 amounts to 12 amino acids. CDR3 residues: CSAVRRAGELFF.

The V and J genes are TRBV5-1 and TRBJ2-5; 7 nucleotides line up with TRBD1. Germline V gene data show CDR1 as SGHRS and CDR2 as YFSETQ. The trim removed 4 bases at V and 4 bases at J, leaving 4 bases unmatched. The CDR3 has 13 amino acids. The CDR3, as DNA: TGCGCCAGCAGCGGTAACAGGGGAGAGACCCAGTACTTC. It translates to CASSGNRGETQYF.

This rearrangement joins TRBV18 to TRBJ1-1; possibly TRBD1 for D (5 bases). Per germline, CDR1 KGHSH and CDR2 LQKENI. This CDR3 contains 14 residues. Trimming took 3 bases from V and 7 from J, leaving 15 bases between them. CDR3 bases: TGTGCCAGCTCACCTCGCAGCGGGGGAATTGAAGCTTTCTTT. Protein: CASSPRSGGIEAFF.

The chain couples TRBV5-4 to TRBJ2-5; D uncertain. Trimming shortened V by 4 bases and J by 0 bases, and 16 bases separated the two germline ends. Per the germline V gene, CDR1 is SGHNT and CDR2 is YYREEE (reference sequence). The CDR3 has 16 residues. The CDR3 sequence: CASSPDLSAYQETQYF. The CDR3 bases are TGTGCCAGCAGCCCCGACTTGTCGGCGTACCAAGAGACCCAGTACTTC.

The CDR3 nucleotides read TGTGCCAGCAGCTCGCTGGCTCCGACAGGGGTCAGCACAGATACGCAGTATTTT. It yields the protein CASSSLAPTGVSTDTQYF. The chain combines TRBV11-3 with TRBJ2-3; 8 positions agree with TRBD1. The CDR3 is 18 amino acids. With V trimmed by 4 bases and J by 0 bases, 12 bases remained unmatched. The germline CDR1 and CDR2 sequences are SGHNT and YENEEA.

This chain joins TRBV11-2 and TRBJ1-1; D not resolved. CDR1 is SGHAT and CDR2 is FQNNGV in the germline V gene. The CDR3 has 16 residues. V was pared by 1 base and J by 1 base, with 13 bases between. DNA for the CDR3: TGTGCCAGCAGCTTAGTGCTTTTGCGAGCGAACACTGAAGCTTTCTTT. As protein: CASSLVLLRANTEAFF.

The gene calls are TRBV15 and TRBJ2-5; 9 bases are shared with TRBD1. The CDR3 sequence is 16 residues long. In germline, CDR1 is LNHNV, CDR2 YYDKDF (reference sequence). The J segment lost 2 bases and the V segment lost 0 bases, leaving 4 bases of the junction unmatched. In DNA, the CDR3 is TGTGCCACCAGCAGAGATAAGGGGACAGGGCAAGAGACCCAGTACTTC. This encodes CATSRDKGTGQETQYF.

The chain carries TRBV7-2 and TRBJ2-7; 8 bases are a match to TRBD2. The V segment lost 5 bases and the J segment 7 bases; nucleotides outside the gene matches: 16. The CDR3 loop spans 16 amino acids. The V gene's germline CDR1 is SGHTA and CDR2 FQGNSA. For the CDR3, the DNA is TGTGCCAGCAGCCCCATTAGCGGGGCGTACCCCGGGGAGCAGTACTTC. It specifies CASSPISGAYPGEQYF.